This TCR beta chain appears in the sequencing data of a study of T cell repertoires in ileal Crohn's disease. Study as a whole: Median disease duration was nearly eight years; 35% to 45% smoked at surgery.

Findings of the study overall: Within the first postoperative year, endoscopy came at median around 7 months.

Method: immunoSEQ multiplex PCR; TCRdb's copy keeps in-frame clones and lacks some. The table shows more than 8,500 clones, with roughly 78% occurring only once. Sample time point: neoterminal ileum biopsy at postoperative endoscopy, about 6 months after surgery. The germline gives CDR1 SGHAT, CDR2 FQNNGV. V trimming: 0 bases; J trimming: 13 bases; junction bases outside the gene matches: 4. The CDR3 is 12 residues long. This clone was counted a few times. The antigen is not known. The origin of this receptor is an adult with Crohn's disease. Sequencing used ileal tissue. This chain joins TRBV11-2 and TRBJ2-3; 7 nucleotides align to TRBD2. The CDR3 bases are TGTGCCAGCAGCTTAGAAGCGGGGCGTAAGTATTTT. This encodes CASSLEAGRKYF.